This entry lists 21 T cell receptor beta chains sequenced from one sample in a study of T cell responses to AZD1222 COVID-19 vaccine (dated by TCRdb to 2020 to 2022). The library was obtained by the immunoSEQ multiplex PCR assay. TCRdb carries this immuneACCESS record with in-frame sequences only. Its versions omit some clonotypes, under half of them owing to an unresolved V gene in the studies checked, with the rest unexplained. For this sample there are some 110,000 clones; approximately 84% appear just once. The ten largest clones add up to 7.5% to 8% of the sample. The time point label, read with the paper, signifies: baseline before first vaccination. The specimen comprised peripheral blood, sampled on day 0 of AZD1222 vaccination. These receptors were taken from an adult in good health.

This sequence joins TRBV6-5 and TRBJ2-5; 9 positions match TRBD2. In germline, CDR1 is MNHEY, CDR2 SVGAGI. Trimming at V came to 5 bases and at J to 5 bases, leaving 3 bases not matched to a gene. There are 13 residues in the CDR3. Here the CDR3 DNA reads TGTGCCAGCAGTAGGACTAGCGAGGAGACCCAGTACTTC. Protein sequence: CASSRTSEETQYF.

V usage is TRBV9 and J usage is TRBJ2-6; possibly TRBD1 or TRBD2 for D (6 bases each). The CDR3 length is 14 residues. The V gene lost 2 bases and the J gene lost 12 bases, with 15 bases spanning the gap. Germline V lookup: CDR1 SGDLS, CDR2 YYNGEE. This CDR3 is CASSVPGDTTVLTF. For the CDR3, the DNA is TGTGCCAGCAGCGTCCCGGGGGACACGACCGTCCTGACTTTC.

The chain is built from TRBV11-2 and TRBJ1-1; D remains ambiguous. The CDR3 is 12 amino acids. Germline values: CDR1 SGHAT, CDR2 FQNNGV. Trimming left V 3 bases short and J 6 bases short, with 8 bases between. The CDR3 loop is CASSFSRPEAFF. CDR3 sequence (DNA): TGTGCCAGCAGCTTCTCCAGGCCTGAAGCTTTCTTT.

This rearrangement joins TRBV7-2 to TRBJ1-2; tentative D call: TRBD1 (5 bases). V lost 2 bases, J lost 2 bases, and 6 bases lay in between. The CDR3 spans 13 residues. Germline-derived CDR1 and CDR2 are SGHTA and FQGNSA. The CDR3 DNA reads TGTGCCAGCAGCTTACAGGGCAACTATGGCTACACCTTC. Its protein product is CASSLQGNYGYTF.

In its sample, this clone was seen once. V gene TRBV28 combines with J gene TRBJ2-2; D might be TRBD2 (6 bases). The length of the CDR3 is 14 residues. Trimming stripped 8 bases from V and 1 base from J, with 11 bases between. Germline V gives CDR1 MDHEN, CDR2 SYDVKM. CDR3 sequence: CASRDSVNTGELFF. CDR3 coding DNA: TGTGCCAGCCGGGACTCCGTGAACACCGGGGAGCTGTTTTTT.

The J gene is TRBJ2-1, the V gene TRBV27; D may be TRBD1 (5 bases). From germline, CDR1 is MNHEY and CDR2 SMNVEV (reference sequence). The CDR3 is made up of 17 amino acids. V was trimmed by 5 bases and J by 6 bases, leaving 23 bases between them. The CDR3 nucleotides are TGTGCCAGCAGTCCGCTACCGGACAAGAACATTCGCAATGAGCAGTTCTTC. This gives the protein CASSPLPDKNIRNEQFF.

This CDR3 reads CASSHPGTGVAGNTIYF. Written as DNA, the CDR3 is TGCGCCAGCAGCCACCCCGGGACAGGGGTTGCTGGAAACACCATATATTTT. This chain uses TRBV4-1 with TRBJ1-3; TRBD1 matches at 10 bases. This CDR3 region has 17 residues. The ends lost 3 bases at V and 2 bases at J; junction bases unmatched: 7. Per germline, CDR1 MGHRA and CDR2 YSYEKL.

This chain links TRBV28 with TRBJ1-3, with 10 bases matching TRBD1. Looked up from germline, CDR1 is MDHEN and CDR2 is SYDVKM. The CDR3 covers 17 residues. The ends lost 4 bases at V and 0 bases at J; junction bases unmatched: 6. The CDR3 bases are TGTGCCAGCAGTTCAGGACAGGGGGGGGTCTCTGGAAACACCATATATTTT. Its protein product is CASSSGQGGVSGNTIYF.

The chain uses TRBV6-4 and TRBJ1-6; D is ambiguous. The germline CDR1 and CDR2 sequences are MRHNA and SNTAGT. Deletions cut 6 bases from V and 6 bases from J, with 6 bases between. The CDR3 has 12 residues. The CDR3 spells CASSSGNSPLHF. Written as DNA, the CDR3 is TGTGCCAGCAGCTCGGGTAATTCACCCCTCCACTTT.

The rearrangement joins TRBV12-2 to TRBJ1-1; the D call TRBD1 from the table was never checked on the DNA. TRBV12-2 corresponds to a pseudogene. This CDR3 contains 16 residues. The CDR3 here is CASRSRTGNTDTEAFF. The CDR3 DNA reads TGTGCAAGTCGCTCGCGGACAGGGAATACGGACACTGAAGCTTTCTTT.

The J gene is TRBJ1-1, the V gene TRBV3-1 (or the pseudogene TRBV3-2); TRBD1 matches at 7 bases. The CDR3 contains 15 residues. Germline trimming cut 4 bases from V and 1 base from J; bases unmatched to any gene: 6. CDR1 and CDR2 (germline): LGHDT, YNNKEL (reference sequence). This CDR3 reads CASSLQDRRNTEAFF. The CDR3 region has the DNA TGTGCCAGCAGCCTTCAGGACAGGAGGAACACTGAAGCTTTCTTT.

J is TRBJ2-3 and V is TRBV5-6; D remains unclear. The germline V gene encodes CDR1 SGHDT and CDR2 YYEEEE. V was cut by 0 bases and J by 6 bases, with 11 bases left in between. The length of the CDR3 is 14 residues. CDR3 DNA sequence: TGTGCCAGCAGCTTGGCCACGGGTGTTGATACGCAGTATTTT. Amino acid sequence: CASSLATGVDTQYF. Drawing the rest from reference TRBV5-6 and TRBJ2-3, the complete variable domain is DAGVTQSPTHLIKTRGQQVTLRCSPKSGHDTVSWYQQALGQGPQFIFQYYEEEERQRGNFPDRFSGHQFPNYSSELNVNALLLGDSALYLCASSLATGVDTQYFGPGTRLTVL.

The chain recombines TRBV19 with TRBJ1-4; D not resolved. Per germline, CDR1 LNHDA and CDR2 SQIVND (reference sequence). V was trimmed by 1 base and J by 7 bases, leaving 16 bases between them. The CDR3 loop spans 16 amino acids. The CDR3 coding sequence is TGTGCCAGTAGTATAGTGGCAGGAGTGCGACGTGAAAAACTGTTTTTT. Translating it yields CASSIVAGVRREKLFF.

The table lists this clone with a few counts. The chain joins TRBV4-2 to TRBJ2-1; D tentatively fits TRBD1 or TRBD2 (5 bases each). Per germline, CDR1 LGHNA and CDR2 YNFKEQ. V was pared by 2 bases and J by 9 bases, with 17 bases between. CDR3 length: 15 residues. The CDR3 DNA sequence: TGTGCCAGCAGCCAATACCGGGACCTAACCACTGAGCAGTTCTTC. Translating gives CASSQYRDLTTEQFF.

The count of this clone is one. Here the CDR3 DNA reads TGTGCCACCTTGGTTTTTGGGGGATGGCTCGAGCAGTACTTC. It yields the protein CATLVFGGWLEQYF. The V gene is TRBV24-1, the J gene TRBJ2-7, with D perhaps given as TRBD1 or TRBD2 (5 bases each). The germline CDR1 and CDR2 sequences are KGHDR and SFDVKD. The V end was cut by 9 bases, the J end by 6 bases, with 20 bases between. The CDR3 has 14 amino acids.

The V gene is TRBV7-3, the J gene TRBJ2-3, with D tentatively TRBD2 (5 bases). From germline, CDR1 is SGHTA and CDR2 FQGTGA. The V gene lost 2 bases and the J gene lost 0 bases, with 9 bases spanning the gap. CDR3 size: 15 residues. The CDR3 DNA sequence: TGTGCCAGCAGCTTAGGACTCGCTAGCACAGATACGCAGTATTTT. It translates to CASSLGLASTDTQYF.

This chain uses TRBV5-1 with TRBJ1-1; D possibly corresponds to TRBD1 (5 bases). The germline V gene has CDR1 SGHRS and CDR2 YFSETQ. The CDR3 has 16 amino acids. Trimming stripped 1 base from V and 1 base from J, with 14 bases between. The CDR3 region is CASSLYGDHTNTEAFF. CDR3 nucleotides: TGCGCCAGCAGCTTGTATGGGGACCACACGAACACTGAAGCTTTCTTT.

For the CDR3, the DNA is TGTGCCTGGAGTGGAGGGGCCAACACCGGGGAGCTGTTTTTT. This sequence encodes CAWSGGANTGELFF. The chain combines TRBV30 with TRBJ2-2, with D perhaps TRBD1 or TRBD2 (5 bases each). The V end lost 1 base, the J end lost 2 bases, and 8 bases lay between the germline ends. The CDR3 is 14 residues long. The germline V gene has CDR1 GTSNPN and CDR2 SVGIG (reference sequence).

V usage is TRBV27 and J usage is TRBJ2-1, with 13 positions matching TRBD2. CDR1 is MNHEY, CDR2 SMNVEV, per germline (reference sequence). The CDR3 contains 14 residues. The trim removed 7 bases at V and 7 bases at J, leaving 4 bases unmatched. The CDR3 loop is CASTGTSGMNEQFF. Here the CDR3 DNA reads TGTGCCAGCACCGGGACTAGCGGGATGAATGAGCAGTTCTTC.

The rearrangement links TRBV11-2 to TRBJ2-1; D gene uncertain. Trimming left V 1 base short and J 10 bases short, with 14 bases between. The CDR3 runs 14 residues. Germline CDR1 SGHAT, CDR2 FQNNGV. The CDR3 DNA reads TGTGCCAGCAGCTTAGCCGGACGGCGCCTAGAGCAGTTCTTC. Translating it yields CASSLAGRRLEQFF.

This clone has a single count. The chain combines TRBV5-4 with TRBJ1-2; D perhaps matches TRBD1 (5 bases). With 3 bases removed from V and 6 bases from J, the gap between germline ends came to 18 bases. This CDR3 is built from 15 residues. Germline V gene sequence: CDR1 SGHNT, CDR2 YYREEE (reference sequence). For the CDR3, the DNA is TGTGCCAGCAGCTGGCCGGGGGTTGGGGAAAATGGCTACACCTTC. Its protein product is CASSWPGVGENGYTF.